A single sample is the source of the 4 T cell receptor beta chains below, sequenced in a study of T cell changes during pregnancy in multiple sclerosis. Repertoires were generated with immunoSEQ multiplex PCR, while TCRdb's copy carries only in-frame clones and drops some. Among fewer than 90,000 clones listed, about 93% were seen once. Specimen: peripheral blood, collected after pregnancy. The receptors were sampled from a female donor in good health, enrolled as a control in a pregnancy study.

The chain combines TRBV6-1 with TRBJ2-7, with D unclear. Between the trimmed V and J ends, which lost 3 bases and 2 bases, there was a span of 5 bases. Germline-derived CDR1 and CDR2 are MNHNS and SASEGT. The CDR3 is made up of 12 amino acids. In DNA form, the CDR3 reads TGTGCCAGCAGTGATCAGGCCTACGAGCAGTACTTC. It yields the protein CASSDQAYEQYF.

V is TRBV28 and J is TRBJ2-2; 7 bases align to TRBD1. The CDR3 runs to 15 residues. V gave up 6 bases and J gave up 1 base; unmatched junction bases: 5. The germline CDR1 and CDR2 sequences are MDHEN and SYDVKM. Here the CDR3 DNA reads TGTGCCAGCAGAGCGAGGGACAGGAACACCGGGGAGCTGTTTTTT. Its translation is CASRARDRNTGELFF.

This chain uses TRBV6-4 with TRBJ2-7; tentatively, D is TRBD1 (6 bases). The CDR3 sequence is 13 residues long. V was clipped by 6 bases and J by 3 bases, with 12 bases between them. The V gene's germline CDR1 is MRHNA and CDR2 SNTAGT. The CDR3 coding sequence is TGTGCCAGCAGGCTGACAGGCCACTACGAGCAGTACTTC. Translation gives CASRLTGHYEQYF.

The chain carries TRBV6-1 and TRBJ2-1; 7 nucleotides agree with TRBD1. This CDR3 is 14 amino acids long. Germline trimming cut 6 bases from V and 1 base from J; bases unmatched to any gene: 3. Germline-derived CDR1 and CDR2 are MNHNS and SASEGT. This chain's CDR3 is CASSPQGSYNEQFF. In DNA form, the CDR3 reads TGTGCCAGCAGCCCACAGGGGTCCTACAATGAGCAGTTCTTC.